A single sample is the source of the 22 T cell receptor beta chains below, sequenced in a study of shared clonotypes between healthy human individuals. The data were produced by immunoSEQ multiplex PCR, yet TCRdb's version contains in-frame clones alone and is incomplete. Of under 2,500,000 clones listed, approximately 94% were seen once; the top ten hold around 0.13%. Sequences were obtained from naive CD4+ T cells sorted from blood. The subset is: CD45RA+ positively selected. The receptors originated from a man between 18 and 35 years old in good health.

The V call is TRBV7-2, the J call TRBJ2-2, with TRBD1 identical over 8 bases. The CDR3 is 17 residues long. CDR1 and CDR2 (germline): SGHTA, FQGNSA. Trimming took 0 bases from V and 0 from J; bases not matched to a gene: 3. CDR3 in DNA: TGTGCCAGCAGCTTAGCGCCGGACAGGGCGAACACCGGGGAGCTGTTTTTT. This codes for CASSLAPDRANTGELFF.

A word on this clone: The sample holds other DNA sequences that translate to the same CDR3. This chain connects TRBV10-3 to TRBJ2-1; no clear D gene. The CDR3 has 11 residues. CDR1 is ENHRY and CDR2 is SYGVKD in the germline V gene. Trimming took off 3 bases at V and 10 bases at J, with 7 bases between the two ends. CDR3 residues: CAISDRQEQFF. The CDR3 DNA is TGTGCCATCAGTGACAGGCAGGAGCAGTTCTTC.

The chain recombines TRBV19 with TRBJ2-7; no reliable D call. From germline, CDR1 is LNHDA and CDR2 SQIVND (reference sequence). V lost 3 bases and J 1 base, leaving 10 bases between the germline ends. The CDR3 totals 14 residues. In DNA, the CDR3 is TGTGCCAGTAGTATTCAGGCTGAATCCTACGAGCAGTACTTC. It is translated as CASSIQAESYEQYF. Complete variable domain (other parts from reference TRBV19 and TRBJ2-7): DGGITQSPKYLFRKEGQNVTLSCEQNLNHDAMYWYRQDPGQGLRLIYYSQIVNDFQKGDIAEGYSVSREKKESFPLTVTSAQKNPTAFYLCASSIQAESYEQYFGPGTRLTVT.

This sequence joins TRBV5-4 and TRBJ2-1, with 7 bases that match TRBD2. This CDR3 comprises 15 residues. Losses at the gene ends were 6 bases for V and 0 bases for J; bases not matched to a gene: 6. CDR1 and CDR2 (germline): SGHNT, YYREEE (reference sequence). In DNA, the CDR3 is TGTGCCAGCACATCGGGACTAAGCTCCTACAATGAGCAGTTCTTC. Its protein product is CASTSGLSSYNEQFF.

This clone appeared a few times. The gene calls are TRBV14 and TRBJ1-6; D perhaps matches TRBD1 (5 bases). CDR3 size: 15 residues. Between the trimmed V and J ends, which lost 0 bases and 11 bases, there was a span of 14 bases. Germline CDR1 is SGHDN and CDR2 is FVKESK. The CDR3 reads CASSQDGGFGAPLHF. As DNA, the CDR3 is TGTGCCAGCAGCCAAGATGGGGGGTTTGGAGCACCCCTCCACTTT.

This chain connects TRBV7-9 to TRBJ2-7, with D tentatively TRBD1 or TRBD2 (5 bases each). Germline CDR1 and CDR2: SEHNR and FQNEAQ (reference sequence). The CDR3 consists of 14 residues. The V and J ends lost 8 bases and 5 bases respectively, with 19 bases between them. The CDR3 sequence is CASSTRGVRDEQYF. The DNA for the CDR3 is TGTGCCAGCTCCACGAGAGGGGTGAGGGACGAGCAGTACTTC.

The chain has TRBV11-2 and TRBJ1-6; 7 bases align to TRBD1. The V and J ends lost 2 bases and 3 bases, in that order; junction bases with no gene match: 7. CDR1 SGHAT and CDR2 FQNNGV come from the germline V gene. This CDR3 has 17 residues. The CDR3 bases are TGTGCCAGCAGCTTAAAGGTGGACAGGCACTATAATTCACCCCTCCACTTT. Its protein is CASSLKVDRHYNSPLHF.

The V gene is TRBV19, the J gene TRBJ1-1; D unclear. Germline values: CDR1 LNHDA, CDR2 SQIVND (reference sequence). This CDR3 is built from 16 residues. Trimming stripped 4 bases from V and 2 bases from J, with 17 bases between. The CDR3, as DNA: TGTGCCAGTAGTACCCAAGGAGGGAAACTAAACACTGAAGCTTTCTTT. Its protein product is CASSTQGGKLNTEAFF.

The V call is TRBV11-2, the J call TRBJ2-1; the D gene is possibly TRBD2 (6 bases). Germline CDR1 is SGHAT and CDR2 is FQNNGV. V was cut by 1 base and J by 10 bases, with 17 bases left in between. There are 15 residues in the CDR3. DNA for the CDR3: TGTGCCAGCAGCTTAGTCAGCGGGCTTAGATTAGAGCAGTTCTTC. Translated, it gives CASSLVSGLRLEQFF.

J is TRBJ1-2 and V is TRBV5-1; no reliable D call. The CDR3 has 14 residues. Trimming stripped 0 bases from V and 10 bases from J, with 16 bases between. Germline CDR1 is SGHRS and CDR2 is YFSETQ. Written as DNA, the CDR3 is TGCGCCAGCAGCTTGGCCGGGTCCTCCTCCCCCTACACCTTC. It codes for CASSLAGSSSPYTF.

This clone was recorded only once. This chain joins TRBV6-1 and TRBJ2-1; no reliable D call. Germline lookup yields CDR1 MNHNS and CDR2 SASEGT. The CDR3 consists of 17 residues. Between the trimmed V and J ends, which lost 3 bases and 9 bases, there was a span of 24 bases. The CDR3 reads CASSDVKQTYIPGEQFF. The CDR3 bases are TGTGCCAGCAGTGACGTCAAACAGACATATATCCCCGGTGAGCAGTTCTTC.

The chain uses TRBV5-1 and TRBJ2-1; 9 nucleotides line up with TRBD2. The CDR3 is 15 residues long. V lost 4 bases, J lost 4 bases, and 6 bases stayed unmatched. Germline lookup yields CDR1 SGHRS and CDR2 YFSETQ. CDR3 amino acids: CASSPSGGPYNEQFF. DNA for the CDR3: TGCGCCAGCAGCCCGAGCGGGGGGCCTTACAATGAGCAGTTCTTC.

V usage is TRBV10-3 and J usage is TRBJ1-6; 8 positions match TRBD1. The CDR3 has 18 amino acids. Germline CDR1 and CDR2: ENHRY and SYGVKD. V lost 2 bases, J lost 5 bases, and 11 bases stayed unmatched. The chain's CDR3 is CAISEQAGGKYDNSPLHF. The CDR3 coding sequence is TGTGCCATCAGTGAGCAGGCAGGGGGCAAGTACGATAATTCACCCCTCCACTTT.

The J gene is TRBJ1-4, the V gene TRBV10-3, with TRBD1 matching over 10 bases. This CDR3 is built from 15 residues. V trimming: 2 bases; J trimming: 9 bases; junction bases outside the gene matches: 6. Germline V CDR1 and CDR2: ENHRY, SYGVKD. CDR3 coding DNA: TGTGCCATCAGTGAGGGGACAGGGGCGAATCAAAAACTGTTTTTT. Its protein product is CAISEGTGANQKLFF.

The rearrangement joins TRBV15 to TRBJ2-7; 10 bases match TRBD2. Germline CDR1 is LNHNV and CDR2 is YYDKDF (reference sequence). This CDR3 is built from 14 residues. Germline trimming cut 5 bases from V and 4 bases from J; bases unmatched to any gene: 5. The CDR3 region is CATSLAGEAYEQYF. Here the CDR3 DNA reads TGTGCCACCAGCCTAGCGGGAGAGGCGTACGAGCAGTACTTC.

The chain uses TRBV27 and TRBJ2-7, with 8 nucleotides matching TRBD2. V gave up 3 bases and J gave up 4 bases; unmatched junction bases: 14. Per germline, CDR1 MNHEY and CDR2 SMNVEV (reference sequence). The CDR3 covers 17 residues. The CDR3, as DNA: TGTGCCAGCAGTTTCATTATCCGGGGGGGCCCTCTATACGAGCAGTACTTC. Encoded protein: CASSFIIRGGPLYEQYF.

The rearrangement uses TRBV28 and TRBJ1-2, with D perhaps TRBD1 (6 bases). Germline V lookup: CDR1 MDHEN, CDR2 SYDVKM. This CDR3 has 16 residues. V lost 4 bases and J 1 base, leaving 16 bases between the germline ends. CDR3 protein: CASSSVADRNNYGYTF. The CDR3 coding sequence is TGTGCCAGCAGTTCGGTCGCCGACAGGAATAACTATGGCTACACCTTC.

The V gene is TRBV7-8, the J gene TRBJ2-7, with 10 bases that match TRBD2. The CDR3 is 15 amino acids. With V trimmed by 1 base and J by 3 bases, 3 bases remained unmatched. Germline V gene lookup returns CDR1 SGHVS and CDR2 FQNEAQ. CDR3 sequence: CASSLGPSGSYEQYF. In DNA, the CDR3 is TGTGCCAGCAGCTTAGGACCTAGCGGGAGCTACGAGCAGTACTTC.

The CDR3 DNA sequence: TGTGCCAGCAGCCCCCGACCGGGGAAAGCGGGGCCAACCGGGGAGCTGTTTTTT. Translation: CASSPRPGKAGPTGELFF. This chain links TRBV5-6 with TRBJ2-2, with 7 bases matching TRBD2. This CDR3 has 18 amino acids. Germline CDR1 and CDR2: SGHDT and YYEEEE. The ends lost 4 bases at V and 5 bases at J; junction bases unmatched: 17.

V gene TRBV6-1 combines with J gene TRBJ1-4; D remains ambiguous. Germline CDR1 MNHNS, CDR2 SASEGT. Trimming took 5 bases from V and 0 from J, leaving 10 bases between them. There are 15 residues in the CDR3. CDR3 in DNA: TGTGCCAGCAGTCGACACCTTGCAACTAATGAAAAACTGTTTTTT. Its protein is CASSRHLATNEKLFF.

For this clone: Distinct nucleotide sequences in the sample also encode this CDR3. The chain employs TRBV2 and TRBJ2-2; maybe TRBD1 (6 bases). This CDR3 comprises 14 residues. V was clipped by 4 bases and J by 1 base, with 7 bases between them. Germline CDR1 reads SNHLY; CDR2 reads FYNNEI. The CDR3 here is CASSVDRNTGELFF. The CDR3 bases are TGTGCCAGCAGTGTGGACAGGAACACCGGGGAGCTGTTTTTT. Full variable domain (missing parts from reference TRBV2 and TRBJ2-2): EPEVTQTPSHQVTQMGQEVILRCVPISNHLYFYWYRQILGQKVEFLVSFYNNEISEKSEIFDDQFSVERPDGSNFTLKIRSTKLEDSAMYFCASSVDRNTGELFFGEGSRLTVL.

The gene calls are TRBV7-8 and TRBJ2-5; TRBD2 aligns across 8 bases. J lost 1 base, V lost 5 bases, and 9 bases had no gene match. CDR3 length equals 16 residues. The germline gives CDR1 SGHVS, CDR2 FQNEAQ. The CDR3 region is CASSPQLRGAQETQYF. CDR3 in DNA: TGTGCCAGCAGCCCTCAGTTGCGGGGGGCCCAAGAGACCCAGTACTTC.